A single T cell receptor (beta chain) is shown here with its context. Measured with immunoSEQ multiplex PCR; TCRdb has only the in-frame clones, and not every one. This sample has fewer than 250,000 clones; about 83% occur once, and the top ten carry 2.6%. The record originates from a study of cytomegalovirus exposure and HLA in healthy donors. Trimming at V came to 4 bases and at J to 1 base, leaving 15 bases not matched to a gene. CDR3 length equals 19 residues. Germline lookup yields CDR1 SNHLY and CDR2 FYNNEI. The sample comprised PBMCs. The source of this sequence is a man younger than 35 in good health and CMV-seronegative. The chain carries TRBV2 and TRBJ2-2, with 7 bases that match TRBD2. The CDR3: CASSVSVRWTSENTGELFF. The CDR3 DNA follows: TGTGCCAGCAGTGTCTCGGTGCGGTGGACTAGTGAGAACACCGGGGAGCTGTTTTTT.